This T cell receptor beta chain was profiled in a study of blood T cell repertoires in COVID-19. Study as a whole: From the United States, Italy and Spain came samples of acute and convalescent COVID-19. PBMCs, B-cell-depleted T cells, or T cells were the source of the cDNA or gDNA that made up the material.

Original processing methods: How many nucleated cells were present was estimated from reference gene primer amplification. Using immunoSEQ multiplex PCR, the repertoire was profiled, and TCRdb retains in-frame clones only, with some absent. D and trimming were read from the DNA, whereas the V and J calls and clone size are those reported in that table. Among approximately 65,000 clones, 80% to 85% were seen once, and the ten largest hold around a sixth. This clone has a single count. Sequenced material: peripheral blood. The sequence came from a man older than 75 with acute or convalescent COVID-19.

The DNA for the CDR3 is TGTGCCAGCAGTAAGGACTGGAATTCACCCCTCCACTTT. Translating gives CASSKDWNSPLHF. The gene calls are TRBV6-5 and TRBJ1-6; D not resolved. Germline V lookup: CDR1 MNHEY, CDR2 SVGAGI. The CDR3 consists of 13 residues. Trimming removed 5 bases at V and 7 bases at J, with 9 bases between.